These 13 T cell receptor beta chains were all obtained from the same sample, sequenced in a study of T cell repertoires in cytomegalovirus infection. These receptors are not linked to any known antigen. TCRdb called the reads again in MiXCR, with one record for every CDR3 protein. This sample has 80,000 or so distinct CDR3 sequences, with 20% to 30% found just once. The specimen was CD8+ T cells from cultured PBMCs, collected from culture after CMV antigen stimulation. These receptors came from a human donor in good health (CMV status not recorded). Some clones in this sample may be carry-over from other donors' samples.

This clonotype was counted at least ten times. The CDR3 DNA sequence: TGTGCCAGCAGCTCGGGCGGTCAAAACATTCAGTACTTC. Encoded protein: CASSSGGQNIQYF. This rearrangement joins TRBV7-9 to TRBJ2-4; D unresolved. This CDR3 is 13 amino acids long. Trimming stripped 4 bases from V and 5 bases from J, with 9 bases between. CDR1 SEHNR and CDR2 FQNEAQ come from the germline V gene (reference sequence). The complete variable domain, with remaining parts taken from reference TRBV7-9 and TRBJ2-4, reads DTGVSQNPRHKITKRGQNVTFRCDPISEHNRLYWYRQTLGQGPEFLTYFQNEAQLEKSRLLSDRFSAERPKGSFSTLEIQRTEQGDSAMYLCASSSGGQNIQYFGAGTRLSVL.

The chain combines TRBV7-9 with TRBJ2-7; 11 bases are shared with TRBD1. V gave up 5 bases and J gave up 1 base; unmatched junction bases: 7. Germline CDR1 reads SEHNR; CDR2 reads FQNEAQ (reference sequence). This CDR3 comprises 16 residues. CDR3: CASSPWTGGQSYEQYF. The CDR3 DNA reads as TGTGCCAGCAGCCCCTGGACAGGGGGCCAATCCTACGAGCAGTACTTC.

The chain is built from TRBV3-1 and TRBJ2-3; 7 positions match TRBD1. CDR1 is LGHDT and CDR2 is YNNKEL in the germline V gene (reference sequence). V shed 4 bases, J shed 6 bases, and the junction held 10 bases outside the gene matches. There are 15 residues in the CDR3. CDR3 DNA: TGTGCCAGCAGCCCTTCTAGGGGGCGCGTTGATACGCAGTATTTT. This sequence encodes CASSPSRGRVDTQYF.

This clonotype was found many times. The chain has TRBV20-1 and TRBJ2-3, with 8 nucleotides matching TRBD2. Germline values: CDR1 DFQATT, CDR2 SNEGSKA (reference sequence). V lost 1 base, J lost 4 bases, and 1 base stayed unmatched. This CDR3 comprises 13 residues. The DNA of the CDR3 is TGCAGTGCTAGAGCGCGGGGGGCAGATACGCAGTATTTT. It specifies CSARARGADTQYF.

This chain's CDR3 is CASSLTGTNEKLFF. CDR3 coding DNA: TGTGCCAGCAGTTTGACCGGTACTAATGAAAAACTGTTTTTT. The chain combines TRBV27 with TRBJ1-4; unclear D gene. CDR1 and CDR2 (germline): MNHEY, SMNVEV (reference sequence). The CDR3 runs to 14 residues. Trimming took 3 bases from V and 2 from J, leaving 7 bases between them.

With respect to this clonotype: At one boundary the junction diverges from the germline segment, which might be a read error. The V and J genes are TRBV5-6 and TRBJ2-2; perhaps TRBD1 as D (6 bases). The length of the CDR3 is 15 residues. CDR1 SGHDT and CDR2 YYEEEE come from the germline V gene. This CDR3 is CASSPGHTNAGELFF. The CDR3 DNA follows: TGTGCCAGCAGCCCGGGACACACGAACGCCGGGGAGCTGTTTTTT.

V usage is TRBV12-3 or TRBV12-4 and J usage is TRBJ2-2; no definite D call. Trimming cost V 3 bases and J 6 bases, with 11 bases left between them. CDR3 size: 14 residues. In DNA form, the CDR3 reads TGTGCCAGCAGTTTGCAGAATCGGGCCGGGGAGCTGTTTTTT. The encoded protein is CASSLQNRAGELFF.

The rearrangement joins TRBV5-1 to TRBJ2-7; the D gene is possibly TRBD2 (5 bases). Trimming left V 3 bases short and J 4 bases short, with 11 bases between. The CDR3 covers 13 residues. Germline V CDR1 and CDR2: SGHRS, YFSETQ. The CDR3 DNA sequence: TGCGCCAGCAGCTCGGGGATATTTTACGAGCAGTACTTC. It yields the protein CASSSGIFYEQYF.

Only a few counts were recorded for this clonotype. This chain uses TRBV11-2 with TRBJ1-1; D is possibly TRBD1 (5 bases). The CDR3 runs to 15 residues. CDR1 SGHAT and CDR2 FQNNGV come from the germline V gene. V shed 0 bases and J shed 0 bases, with 8 bases lying between them. The CDR3 region has the DNA TGTGCCAGCAGCTTAGAGGGGGGACTGAACACTGAAGCTTTCTTT. Its protein is CASSLEGGLNTEAFF.

This clonotype was recorded many times. This rearrangement joins TRBV4-3 to TRBJ2-3; D gene uncertain. The germline V and J ends were trimmed by 0 bases and 0 bases, with 4 bases remaining between them. The CDR3 extends over 14 amino acids. Per germline, CDR1 LGHNA and CDR2 YSLEER. Here the CDR3 DNA reads TGCGCCAGCAGCCAAGATGCAAGCACAGATACGCAGTATTTT. Amino acid sequence: CASSQDASTDTQYF.

This chain links TRBV4-1 with TRBJ2-1; the D gene is possibly TRBD2 (5 bases). CDR1 MGHRA and CDR2 YSYEKL come from the germline V gene. Trimming shortened V by 0 bases and J by 1 base, and 13 bases separated the two germline ends. This CDR3 region has 17 residues. The DNA for the CDR3 is TGCGCCAGCAGCCAAGATTCGACTACATATTCCTACAATGAGCAGTTCTTC. The encoded protein is CASSQDSTTYSYNEQFF.

This clonotype was seen more than once but under ten times. The chain links TRBV7-9 to TRBJ2-5, with no clear D. The CDR3 length is 13 residues. Between the trimmed V and J ends, which lost 6 bases and 5 bases, there was a span of 13 bases. From germline, CDR1 is SEHNR and CDR2 FQNEAQ (reference sequence). Here the CDR3 reads CASRGVTWETQYF. The CDR3 coding sequence is TGTGCCAGCAGGGGCGTAACGTGGGAGACCCAGTACTTC.

The chain couples TRBV12-3 or TRBV12-4 to TRBJ2-4, with D perhaps TRBD2 (6 bases). Trimming cost V 4 bases and J 12 bases, with 16 bases left between them. This CDR3 is built from 13 residues. Here the CDR3 DNA reads TGTGCCAGCAGTTCGCAAGGGACTGAGTATCAGTACTTC. It encodes CASSSQGTEYQYF.